The sequence of this TCR beta chain was determined in a study of T cells after yellow fever vaccination. Study outcomes and limitations: Clonotypes shared by both compartments, CD4 and CD8, made up a small share. The bulk population could contribute abundant contaminating clonotypes to FACS-sorted repertoires. The booster response re-showed most primary clones: around 97% CD4, around 90% CD8.

TCRdb ran MiXCR on the 5' RACE reads and lists one entry per CDR3 protein. This sample has roughly 180,000 distinct CDR3 sequences, with approximately 6% found just once. As for this clonotype: Its cognate antigen is unknown.

Germline values: CDR1 SGHVS, CDR2 FQNEAQ. After removal of 5 bases from V and 9 bases from J, the junction contained 4 bases not matched to a gene. The CDR3 covers 11 residues. The starting material was CD4+ T cells sorted from PBMCs, obtained on the day of the first yellow fever vaccination. The gene calls are TRBV7-8 and TRBJ2-7; 7 bases map to TRBD2. The origin of this receptor is a young man who received the YFV17D yellow fever vaccine. CDR3: CASSPTSVQYF. For the CDR3, the DNA is TGTGCCAGCAGCCCAACTAGCGTGCAGTACTTC.